These 27 T cell receptor beta chains came from one sample sequenced in a study of blood T cell repertoires in COVID-19. The method was immunoSEQ multiplex PCR; TCRdb's version includes in-frame clones alone and lacks a portion of them. This table has about 110,000 clones, about two thirds appearing once. Sequencing input: peripheral blood. The receptors stem from a human donor with acute or convalescent COVID-19. The donor label of this sample is uncertain.

V usage is TRBV5-6 and J usage is TRBJ2-7; D is uncertain. The length of the CDR3 is 14 residues. V was shortened by 0 bases and J by 1 base, with 8 bases between the two germline ends. Germline-derived CDR1 and CDR2 are SGHDT and YYEEEE. The CDR3 spells CASSLGQNSYEQYV. The DNA of the CDR3 is TGTGCCAGCAGCTTGGGGCAGAATTCCTACGAGCAGTACGTC.

The genes are TRBV2 and TRBJ2-2; tentative D call: TRBD2 (6 bases). Trimming shortened V by 8 bases and J by 5 bases, and 12 bases separated the two germline ends. From germline, CDR1 is SNHLY and CDR2 FYNNEI. The CDR3 contains 13 residues. The CDR3, as DNA: TGTGCCAGCCGCCCTCGGGGGACCGGGGAGCTGTTTTTT. Encoded protein: CASRPRGTGELFF. The full variable domain, completed using reference TRBV2 and TRBJ2-2, is EPEVTQTPSHQVTQMGQEVILRCVPISNHLYFYWYRQILGQKVEFLVSFYNNEISEKSEIFDDQFSVERPDGSNFTLKIRSTKLEDSAMYFCASRPRGTGELFFGEGSRLTVL.

With regard to this clone: Distinct nucleotide sequences in the sample also encode this CDR3. The chain combines TRBV5-1 with TRBJ1-1; no firm D call. The CDR3 totals 13 residues. CDR1 and CDR2 from the germline V gene are SGHRS and YFSETQ. V lost 0 bases to trimming and J lost 1 base, with 4 bases between them. The CDR3 spells CASSLGRNTEAFF. The CDR3 DNA reads as TGCGCCAGCAGCTTGGGCAGGAACACTGAAGCTTTCTTT.

This clone came up once. CDR3 bases: TGCGCCAGCAGCTTGGGACAGACAAATGAGCAGTTCTTC. The encoded protein is CASSLGQTNEQFF. The chain links TRBV5-1 to TRBJ2-1; D might be TRBD1 (5 bases). V dropped 0 bases and J dropped 7 bases, with 8 bases sitting between them. This CDR3 comprises 13 residues. Germline values: CDR1 SGHRS, CDR2 YFSETQ.

The chain employs TRBV7-2 and TRBJ2-3; TRBD2 agrees at 11 bases. V dropped 5 bases and J dropped 2; count of bases not matched to a gene: 9. The V gene's germline CDR1 is SGHTA and CDR2 FQGNSA. The CDR3 consists of 17 residues. CDR3 DNA sequence: TGTGCCAGCAGCCTGGGACTAGCGGTAGCTTACACAGATACGCAGTATTTT. This gives the protein CASSLGLAVAYTDTQYF. Looking up the rest from reference TRBV7-2 and TRBJ2-3 gives the full variable domain: GAGVSQSPSNKVTEKGKDVELRCDPISGHTALYWYRQSLGQGLEFLIYFQGNSAPDKSGLPSDRFSAERTGGSVSTLTIQRTQQEDSAVYLCASSLGLAVAYTDTQYFGPGTRLTVL.

This clone was detected only a few times. V usage is TRBV5-4 and J usage is TRBJ2-3; 13 bases align to TRBD2. V was pared by 0 bases and J by 2 bases, with 3 bases of the junction left unmatched. This CDR3 is built from 17 residues. Germline CDR1 SGHNT, CDR2 YYREEE (reference sequence). The DNA for the CDR3 is TGTGCCAGCAGCTTGGGACTAGCGGGGGGCCCCACAGATACGCAGTATTTT. Translating it yields CASSLGLAGGPTDTQYF.

The gene calls are TRBV15 and TRBJ2-2; unclear D gene. V was clipped by 1 base and J by 3 bases, with 3 bases between them. The CDR3 covers 13 residues. Germline V lookup: CDR1 LNHNV, CDR2 YYDKDF (reference sequence). CDR3 loop: CATSRVDTGELFF. The CDR3 DNA is TGTGCCACCAGCAGAGTCGACACCGGGGAGCTGTTTTTT.

This clone has more than one count but fewer than ten. This chain connects TRBV19 to TRBJ2-2; 8 nucleotides line up with TRBD1. V was pared by 3 bases and J by 3 bases, with 6 bases of the junction left unmatched. Germline assignment: CDR1 LNHDA and CDR2 SQIVND (reference sequence). The CDR3 is 16 residues long. The CDR3 DNA is TGTGCCAGTAGTATGTTCGGACAGGGATACACCGGGGAGCTGTTTTTT. It encodes CASSMFGQGYTGELFF.

This clone was counted ten times or more. J is TRBJ2-2 and V is TRBV5-5, with D unresolved. The CDR3 runs 14 residues. CDR1 is SGHKS, CDR2 YYEKEE, per germline (reference sequence). The V end lost 0 bases, the J end lost 8 bases, and 11 bases lay between the germline ends. The CDR3 loop reads CASSLAHGGGELFF. Written as DNA, the CDR3 is TGTGCCAGCAGCTTGGCACACGGCGGAGGGGAGCTGTTTTTT. The full variable domain, with the rest looked up from reference TRBV5-5 and TRBJ2-2, is DAGVTQSPTHLIKTRGQQVTLRCSPISGHKSVSWYQQVLGQGPQFIFQYYEKEERGRGNFPDRFSARQFPNYSSELNVNALLLGDSALYLCASSLAHGGGELFFGEGSRLTVL.

This chain's CDR3 is CASSADRDLTDTQYF. DNA of the CDR3: TGTGCCAGCAGCGCCGACAGGGACCTCACAGATACGCAGTATTTT. The chain employs TRBV9 and TRBJ2-3, with 7 bases aligning to TRBD1. The length of the CDR3 is 15 residues. Per the germline V gene, CDR1 is SGDLS and CDR2 is YYNGEE. V lost 3 bases and J lost 2; bases outside the gene matches: 6.

The V call is TRBV30, the J call TRBJ1-2, with 8 bases aligning to TRBD1. Germline values: CDR1 GTSNPN, CDR2 SVGIG (reference sequence). The length of the CDR3 is 11 residues. V shed 3 bases and J 8 bases; nucleotides not matched to a gene: 2. CDR3 sequence (DNA): TGTGCCTGGAGGACAGGGGTCGGCTACACCTTC. It yields the protein CAWRTGVGYTF.

The genes are TRBV6-5 and TRBJ2-7, with 7 bases identical to TRBD1. Germline lookup yields CDR1 MNHEY and CDR2 SVGAGI. V lost 7 bases to trimming and J lost 2 bases; unmatched junction nucleotides: 8. The CDR3 extends over 14 amino acids. As DNA, the CDR3 is TGTGCCAGCATCCGGGACAGCGGCCCCTACGAGCAGTACTTC. Protein product: CASIRDSGPYEQYF.

This clone was seen once. V usage is TRBV19 and J usage is TRBJ2-5, with D possibly being TRBD1 (6 bases). Germline lookup yields CDR1 LNHDA and CDR2 SQIVND (reference sequence). The CDR3 sequence is 17 residues long. The germline V and J ends were trimmed by 6 bases and 6 bases, with 26 bases remaining between them. The CDR3 loop is CASRTGQPNRTEQTQYF. Written as DNA, the CDR3 is TGTGCCAGTAGGACCGGCCAACCGAACCGGACAGAGCAGACCCAGTACTTC. Complete variable domain (other parts from reference TRBV19 and TRBJ2-5): DGGITQSPKYLFRKEGQNVTLSCEQNLNHDAMYWYRQDPGQGLRLIYYSQIVNDFQKGDIAEGYSVSREKKESFPLTVTSAQKNPTAFYLCASRTGQPNRTEQTQYFGPGTRLLVL.

This chain uses TRBV9 with TRBJ2-1; weak D call: TRBD2 (6 bases). Trimming removed 0 bases at V and 0 bases at J, with 13 bases between. The CDR3 consists of 17 residues. The germline gives CDR1 SGDLS, CDR2 YYNGEE. The CDR3 spells CASSVGLAIGSYNEQFF. CDR3 nucleotide sequence: TGTGCCAGCAGCGTAGGGCTAGCGATCGGCTCCTACAATGAGCAGTTCTTC.

This chain uses TRBV5-1 with TRBJ2-1; unclear D gene. The CDR3 covers 13 residues. Germline V lookup: CDR1 SGHRS, CDR2 YFSETQ. V was pared by 5 bases and J by 4 bases, with 10 bases between. This CDR3 is CASRSYSYNEQFF. The CDR3 DNA sequence: TGCGCCAGCAGATCGTACTCGTACAATGAGCAGTTCTTC.

The CDR3 bases are TGCGCCAGCAGCACTACAGGGTTTCAAGAGACCCAGTACTTC. Its translation: CASSTTGFQETQYF. The chain combines TRBV5-1 with TRBJ2-5, with a tentative D call TRBD1 (6 bases). V was shortened by 4 bases and J by 2 bases, with 12 bases between the two germline ends. From germline, CDR1 is SGHRS and CDR2 YFSETQ. This CDR3 region has 14 residues.

The chain employs TRBV5-1 and TRBJ2-3, with unresolved D. The V and J ends lost 4 bases and 4 bases respectively, with 13 bases between them. In germline, CDR1 is SGHRS, CDR2 YFSETQ. CDR3 length equals 14 residues. Here the CDR3 reads CASSGRTAADTQYF. As DNA, the CDR3 is TGCGCCAGCAGCGGGCGAACTGCCGCAGATACGCAGTATTTT.

DNA of the CDR3: TGTGCCAGCAGTTTAAGGGGGACCCCGAGGGACGAGCAGTACGTC. Translation gives CASSLRGTPRDEQYV. The V and J genes are TRBV28 and TRBJ2-7; D possibly corresponds to TRBD1 (6 bases). This CDR3 contains 15 residues. V was trimmed by 2 bases and J by 5 bases, leaving 16 bases between them. Germline values: CDR1 MDHEN, CDR2 SYDVKM.

In DNA form, the CDR3 reads TGTGCCAGCAGCCCAACTAGAGTCTCAGATACGCAGTATTTT. It encodes CASSPTRVSDTQYF. This chain links TRBV4-2 with TRBJ2-3, with D perhaps matching TRBD2 (5 bases). CDR1 and CDR2 from the germline V gene are LGHNA and YNFKEQ. V lost 4 bases to trimming and J lost 4 bases, with 12 bases between them. This CDR3 region has 14 residues.

The gene calls are TRBV19 and TRBJ2-2; D not certain. Trimming stripped 4 bases from V and 5 bases from J, with 14 bases between. The CDR3 contains 15 residues. Germline loops: CDR1 LNHDA, CDR2 SQIVND (reference sequence). For the CDR3, the DNA is TGTGCCAGTAGTACGGGTCCTAGAGGTACCGGGGAGCTGTTTTTT. Its translation is CASSTGPRGTGELFF.

This chain uses TRBV7-2 with TRBJ2-4; TRBD2 is a possible D gene (7 bases). The CDR3 consists of 14 residues. Trimming cost V 1 base and J 8 bases, with 12 bases left between them. Germline CDR1 and CDR2: SGHTA and FQGNSA. CDR3 coding DNA: TGTGCCAGCAGCTTAGAGGGGGGGCAATACATTCAGTACTTC. Encoded protein: CASSLEGGQYIQYF.

The chain joins TRBV27 to TRBJ1-4, with TRBD1 matching over 7 bases. CDR1 and CDR2 (germline): MNHEY, SMNVEV (reference sequence). The CDR3 extends over 15 amino acids. The ends lost 6 bases at V and 4 bases at J; junction bases unmatched: 8. The CDR3: CASRPRQGRNEKLFF. As DNA, the CDR3 is TGTGCCAGCAGACCCCGACAGGGCCGTAATGAAAAACTGTTTTTT. Looking up the rest from reference TRBV27 and TRBJ1-4 gives the full variable domain: EAQVTQNPRYLITVTGKKLTVTCSQNMNHEYMSWYRQDPGLGLRQIYYSMNVEVTDKGDVPEGYKVSRKEKRNFPLILESPSPNQTSLYFCASRPRQGRNEKLFFGSGTQLSVL.

This clone is deemed medium-sized. The V gene is TRBV3-1 (or the pseudogene TRBV3-2), the J gene TRBJ1-1; D remains ambiguous. CDR3 length equals 16 residues. Per the germline V gene, CDR1 is LGHDT and CDR2 is YNNKEL (reference sequence). Trimming removed 0 bases from V and 4 bases from J, with 15 bases in between. CDR3 nucleotides: TGTGCCAGCAGCCAAGATAGTGGCAGGAGGTCCACTGAAGCTTTCTTT. Amino acids: CASSQDSGRRSTEAFF.

The chain recombines TRBV5-1 with TRBJ1-1, with a possible D match to TRBD1 (5 bases). Germline V gene lookup returns CDR1 SGHRS and CDR2 YFSETQ. The CDR3 is made up of 13 amino acids. Trimming pared 5 bases from V and 4 bases from J, leaving 12 bases between. The CDR3: CASSRGPSTEAFF. The CDR3 DNA reads TGCGCCAGCAGTAGGGGCCCGAGCACTGAAGCTTTCTTT.

The gene calls are TRBV5-4 and TRBJ1-2; D gene ambiguous. Germline V gives CDR1 SGHNT, CDR2 YYREEE (reference sequence). The CDR3 has 13 amino acids. V was shortened by 4 bases and J by 4 bases, with 11 bases between the two germline ends. The CDR3 nucleotides are TGTGCCAGCAGCATTACAGAGTCCTATGGCTACACCTTC. The encoded protein is CASSITESYGYTF.

This clone was observed a few times. The CDR3 here is CASARQGYQPQHF. Written as DNA, the CDR3 is TGTGCCAGTGCCCGACAGGGATATCAGCCCCAGCATTTT. The chain links TRBV19 to TRBJ1-5, with 7 bases aligning to TRBD1. The V gene's germline CDR1 is LNHDA and CDR2 SQIVND (reference sequence). V gave up 8 bases and J gave up 5 bases; unmatched junction bases: 6. This CDR3 region has 13 residues.

The V call is TRBV6-6, the J call TRBJ2-1, with 11 bases lining up with TRBD1. The J segment lost 7 bases and the V segment lost 7 bases, leaving 9 bases of the junction unmatched. This CDR3 contains 15 residues. From germline, CDR1 is MNHNY and CDR2 SVGAGI (reference sequence). The CDR3, as DNA: TGTGCCAGCACCCTATGGGGACAGGGGGGAAATGAGCAGTTCTTC. Amino acid sequence: CASTLWGQGGNEQFF.